The clone carrying this T cell receptor (beta chain) was seen a handful of times. The antigen remains undetermined. MiXCR, run by TCRdb on the 5' RACE reads, gives a single entry per CDR3 protein. The sample contains hundreds of thousands of distinct CDR3 sequences, 8.7% of which appear only once. This sample is drawn from a study of T cells after yellow fever vaccination. About the research overall: Any fraction with a low cell number was prepared using SMART-Seq v4 Ultra Low Input. Study-wide points: It was the secondary response that reached its peak faster, day 5 versus 15, but it was weaker. Subsequent to the booster, the majority of primary-vaccination clones reappeared (less than 97% CD4, 88% CD8). The CD4 and CD8 compartments had a small share of their clonotypes in common.

The specimen was PBMCs, collected on the day of the first yellow fever vaccination. This clonotype was sampled from a man between 18 and 35 years old who received the YFV17D yellow fever vaccine.

CDR3: CASRPGGGTDTQYF. In DNA, the CDR3 is TGTGCCAGCAGACCCGGGGGGGGCACAGATACGCAGTATTTT. J is TRBJ2-3 and V is TRBV12-3 or TRBV12-4; TRBD2 agrees at 8 bases. V shed 6 bases, J shed 1 base, and the junction held 3 bases outside the gene matches. This CDR3 has 14 amino acids.